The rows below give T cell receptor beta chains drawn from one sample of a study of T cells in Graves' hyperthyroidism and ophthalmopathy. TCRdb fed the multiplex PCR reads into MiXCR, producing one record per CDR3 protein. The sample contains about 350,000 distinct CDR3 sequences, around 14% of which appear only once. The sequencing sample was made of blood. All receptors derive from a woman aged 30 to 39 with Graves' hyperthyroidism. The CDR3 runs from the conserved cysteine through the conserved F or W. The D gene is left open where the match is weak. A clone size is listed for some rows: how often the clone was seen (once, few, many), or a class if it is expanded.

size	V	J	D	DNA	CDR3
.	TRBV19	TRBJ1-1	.	TGTGCCACTAGACGTGGGGGGAGCCGTGAAGCTTTCTTT	CATRRGGSREAFF
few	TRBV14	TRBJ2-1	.	TGTGCCAGCAGCCGCGGGCAATCCTACAATGAGCAGTTCTTC	CASSRGQSYNEQFF
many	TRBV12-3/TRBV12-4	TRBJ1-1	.	TGTGCCAGCAGAACAGGAGTTGGGAACACTGAAGCTTTCTTT	CASRTGVGNTEAFF
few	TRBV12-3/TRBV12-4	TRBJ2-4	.	TGTGCCAGCAGCCCACGTGGGGGGCCCTTACAGTACTTC	CASSPRGGPLQYF
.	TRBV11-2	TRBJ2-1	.	TGTGCCAGCAGCTTAGGAGGCATACAGTTCTTC	CASSLGGIQFF
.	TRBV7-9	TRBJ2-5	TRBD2	TGTGCCAGCAGCTCCTCTGCGGGAGAGGAGACCCAGTACTTC	CASSSSAGEETQYF
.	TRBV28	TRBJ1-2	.	TGTGCCAGCAGTTCACAACAGGATGGCTACACCTTC	CASSSQQDGYTF
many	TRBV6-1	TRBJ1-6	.	TGTGCCAGCCTCCAGGACTCCTATAATTCACCCCTCCACTTT	CASLQDSYNSPLHF
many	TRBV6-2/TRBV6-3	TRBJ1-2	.	TGTGCCAGCAGTTGGGACGATAACTATGGCTACACCTTC	CASSWDDNYGYTF
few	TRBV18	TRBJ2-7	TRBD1	TGTGCCAGCTTGGACGGACAGGGCTACGAGCAGTACTTC	CASLDGQGYEQYF
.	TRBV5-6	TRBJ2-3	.	TGTGCCAGCAGCCCAGGACTTGGGGCAGATACGCAGTATTTT	CASSPGLGADTQYF
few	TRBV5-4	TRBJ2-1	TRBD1	TGTGCCAGCAGCCCTACCGCGGACAGGTTCAATGAGCAGTTCTTC	CASSPTADRFNEQFF
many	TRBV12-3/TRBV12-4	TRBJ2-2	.	TGTGCCAGCAGTTTGGGGCTAGCAGCCACCGGGGAGCTGTTTTTT	CASSLGLAATGELFF
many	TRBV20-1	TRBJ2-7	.	TGCAGTGCCAAAGTACAGAGCTCCTACGAGCAGTACTTC	CSAKVQSSYEQYF
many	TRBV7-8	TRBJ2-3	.	TGTGCCAGCAGGGGGGATGCAGATACGCAGTATTTT	CASRGDADTQYF
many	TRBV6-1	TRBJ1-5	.	TGTGCCAGCGAGGTTTATAGCAATCAGCCCCAGCATTTT	CASEVYSNQPQHF
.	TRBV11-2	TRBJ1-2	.	TGTGCCAGCAGCGCTTATCGGCAGGATGGCTACACCTTC	CASSAYRQDGYTF
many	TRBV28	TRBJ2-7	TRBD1	TGTGCCAGCAGTTCTTGGGGGACAGGGACCTACGAGCAGTACTTC	CASSSWGTGTYEQYF
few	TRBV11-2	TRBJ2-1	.	TGTGCCAGCAGCCAACAACCGGGTAACAATGAGCAGTTCTTC	CASSQQPGNNEQFF
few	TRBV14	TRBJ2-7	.	TGTGCCAGCAGCCAAGTGATCTACGAGCAGTACTTC	CASSQVIYEQYF
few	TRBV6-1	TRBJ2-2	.	TGTGCCAGCAGTGAGCTGGACGTGAACACCGGGGAGCTGTTTTTT	CASSELDVNTGELFF
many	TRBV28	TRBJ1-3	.	TGTGCCAGCAGTTTATCGGACCGACCCCGGGAGAACACCATATATTTT	CASSLSDRPRENTIYF
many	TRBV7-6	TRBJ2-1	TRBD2	TGTGCCAGCGCGACCGGGACTAGGGGTTACAATGAGCAGTTCTTC	CASATGTRGYNEQFF
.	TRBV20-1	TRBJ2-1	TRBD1	TGCAGTTCGAATGAGGGGGCCGACTACTACAATGAGCAGTTCTTC	CSSNEGADYYNEQFF
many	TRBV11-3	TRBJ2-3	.	TGTGCCAGCGCGGTGAGGGCCGATACGCAGTATTTT	CASAVRADTQYF
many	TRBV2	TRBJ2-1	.	TGTGCCAGCAGTGGGGGGGTTGAGCAGTTCTTC	CASSGGVEQFF
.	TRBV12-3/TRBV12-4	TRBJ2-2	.	TGTGCCAGCACCAGATGGGGGGCGAACGGGGAGCTGTTTTTT	CASTRWGANGELFF
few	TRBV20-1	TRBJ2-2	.	TGCAGTGCCGGGGGAAGGGGGGGTCACACCGGGGAGCTGTTTTTT	CSAGGRGGHTGELFF
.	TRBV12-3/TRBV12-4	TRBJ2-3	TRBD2	TGTGCCAGCAGATCCGGGACTAGCGGGACGACGCAGTATTTT	CASRSGTSGTTQYF
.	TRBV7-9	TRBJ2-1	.	TGTGCCAGCAGCGTCAGCTTGATTAGCTCCTACAATGAGCAGTTCTTC	CASSVSLISSYNEQFF
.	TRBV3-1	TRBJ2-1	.	TGTGCCAGCAGCCAACCCGGGAGTCTTCACAATGAGCAGTTCTTC	CASSQPGSLHNEQFF
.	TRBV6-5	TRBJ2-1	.	TGTGCCAGCAGTTACTCACATGGGACCAAGAAGCATGAGCAGTTCTTC	CASSYSHGTKKHEQFF
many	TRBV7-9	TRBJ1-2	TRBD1	TGTGCCAGCAGCGGGGACAGCGCGTATGGCTACACCTTC	CASSGDSAYGYTF
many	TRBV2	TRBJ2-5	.	TGTGCCAGCAGTGAACTTACAGGAGAGACCCAGTACTTC	CASSELTGETQYF
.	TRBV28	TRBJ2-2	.	TGTGCCAGCAGCTTTAAAAACACCGGGGAGCTGTTTTTT	CASSFKNTGELFF
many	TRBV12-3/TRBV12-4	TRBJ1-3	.	TGTGCCAGCAGCCACTCTGGAAACACCATATATTTT	CASSHSGNTIYF
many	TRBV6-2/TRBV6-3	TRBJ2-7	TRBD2	TGTGCCAGCAGACTCACCGGGACTACTGTCGAGCAGTACTTC	CASRLTGTTVEQYF
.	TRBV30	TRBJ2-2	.	TGTGCCTGGAAAAGTTCAGACACCGGGGAGCTGTTTTTT	CAWKSSDTGELFF
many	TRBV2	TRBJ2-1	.	TGTGCCAGCAGCTCGGACGGTATGCTGTACAATGAGCAGTTCTTC	CASSSDGMLYNEQFF
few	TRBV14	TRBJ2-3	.	TGTGCCAGCAGCCCCTACCGAGGGACATACCGGCCAGATACGCAGTATTTT	CASSPYRGTYRPDTQYF